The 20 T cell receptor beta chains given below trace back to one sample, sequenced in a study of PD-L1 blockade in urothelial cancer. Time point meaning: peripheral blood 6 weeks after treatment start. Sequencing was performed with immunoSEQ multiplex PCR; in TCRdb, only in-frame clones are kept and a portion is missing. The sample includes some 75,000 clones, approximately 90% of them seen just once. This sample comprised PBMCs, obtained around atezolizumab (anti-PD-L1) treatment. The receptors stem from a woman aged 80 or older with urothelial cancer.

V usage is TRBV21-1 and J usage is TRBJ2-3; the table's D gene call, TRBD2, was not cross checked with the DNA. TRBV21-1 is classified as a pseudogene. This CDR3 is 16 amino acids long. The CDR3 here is CASSPPSGRSADTQYF. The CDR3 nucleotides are TGTGCCAGCAGTCCCCCTAGCGGGAGAAGTGCAGATACGCAGTATTTT.

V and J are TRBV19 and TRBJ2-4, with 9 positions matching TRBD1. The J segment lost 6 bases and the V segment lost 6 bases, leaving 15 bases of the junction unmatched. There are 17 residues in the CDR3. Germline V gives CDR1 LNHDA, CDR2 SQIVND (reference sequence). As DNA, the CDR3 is TGTGCCAGTAGCTCGGGGACGGGACAGGGCAAGGGAAACATTCAGTACTTC. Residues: CASSSGTGQGKGNIQYF.

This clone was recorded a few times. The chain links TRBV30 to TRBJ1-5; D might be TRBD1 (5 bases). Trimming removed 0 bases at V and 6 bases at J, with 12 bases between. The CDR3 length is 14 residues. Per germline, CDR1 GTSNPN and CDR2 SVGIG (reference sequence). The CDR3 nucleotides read TGTGCCTGGAGTGTATCAGGGCCCGGTCAGCCCCAGCATTTT. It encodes CAWSVSGPGQPQHF.

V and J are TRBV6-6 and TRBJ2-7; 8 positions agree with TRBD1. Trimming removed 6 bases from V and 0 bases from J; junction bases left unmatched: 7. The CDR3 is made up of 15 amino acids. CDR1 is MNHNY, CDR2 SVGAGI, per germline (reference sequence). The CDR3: CASSYRDRSSYEQYF. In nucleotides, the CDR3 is TGTGCCAGCAGCTACCGGGACAGGAGCTCCTACGAGCAGTACTTC.

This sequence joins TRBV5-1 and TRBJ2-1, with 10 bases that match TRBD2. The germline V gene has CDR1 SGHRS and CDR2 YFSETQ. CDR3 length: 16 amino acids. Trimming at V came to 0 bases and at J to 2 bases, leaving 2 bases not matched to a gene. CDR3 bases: TGCGCCAGCAGCTTGGAGCGGGAGGGCCCCTACAATGAGCAGTTCTTC. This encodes CASSLEREGPYNEQFF.

The CDR3 is CASSLEGDRGLYGYTF. The DNA of the CDR3 is TGTGCCAGCAGCTTGGAGGGGGACAGGGGACTCTATGGCTACACCTTC. The chain joins TRBV5-6 to TRBJ1-2, with 10 bases identical to TRBD1. The germline V gene has CDR1 SGHDT and CDR2 YYEEEE. The J segment lost 4 bases and the V segment lost 0 bases, leaving 6 bases of the junction unmatched. This CDR3 has 16 amino acids. Based on the CDR3 plus reference TRBV5-6 and TRBJ1-2, the full variable domain is DAGVTQSPTHLIKTRGQQVTLRCSPKSGHDTVSWYQQALGQGPQFIFQYYEEEERQRGNFPDRFSGHQFPNYSSELNVNALLLGDSALYLCASSLEGDRGLYGYTFGSGTRLTVV.

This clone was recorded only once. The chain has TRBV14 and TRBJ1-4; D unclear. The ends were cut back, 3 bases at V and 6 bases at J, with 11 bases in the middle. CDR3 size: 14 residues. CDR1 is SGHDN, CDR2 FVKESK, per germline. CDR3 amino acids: CASSHDLMDEKLFF. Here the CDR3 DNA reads TGTGCCAGCAGCCACGACTTAATGGATGAAAAACTGTTTTTT.

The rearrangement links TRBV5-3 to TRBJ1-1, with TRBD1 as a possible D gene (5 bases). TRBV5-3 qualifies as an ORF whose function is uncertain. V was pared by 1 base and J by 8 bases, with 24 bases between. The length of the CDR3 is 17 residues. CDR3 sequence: CARSLQSPPGLLSEAFF. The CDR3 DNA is TGTGCCAGAAGCTTGCAATCACCGCCGGGACTTCTATCAGAAGCTTTCTTT.

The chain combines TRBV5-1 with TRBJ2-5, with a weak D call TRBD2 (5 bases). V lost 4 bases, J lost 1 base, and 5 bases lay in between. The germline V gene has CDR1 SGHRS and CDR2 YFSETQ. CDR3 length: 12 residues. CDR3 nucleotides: TGCGCCAGCAGCGCGGGCCAAGAGACCCAGTACTTC. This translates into CASSAGQETQYF.

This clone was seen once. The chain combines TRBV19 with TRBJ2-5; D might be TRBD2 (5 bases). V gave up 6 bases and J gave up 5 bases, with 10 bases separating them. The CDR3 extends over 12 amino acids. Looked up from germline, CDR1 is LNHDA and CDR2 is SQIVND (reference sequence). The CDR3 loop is CASSEGVETQYF. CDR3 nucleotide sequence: TGTGCCAGTAGCGAGGGAGTGGAGACCCAGTACTTC.

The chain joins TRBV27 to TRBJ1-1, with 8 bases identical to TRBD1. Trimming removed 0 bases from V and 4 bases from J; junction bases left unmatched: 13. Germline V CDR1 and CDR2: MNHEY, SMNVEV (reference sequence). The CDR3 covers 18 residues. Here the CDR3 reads CASSLSWTGPRGGTEAFF. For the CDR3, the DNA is TGTGCCAGCAGTTTATCGTGGACAGGGCCCCGGGGAGGCACTGAAGCTTTCTTT.

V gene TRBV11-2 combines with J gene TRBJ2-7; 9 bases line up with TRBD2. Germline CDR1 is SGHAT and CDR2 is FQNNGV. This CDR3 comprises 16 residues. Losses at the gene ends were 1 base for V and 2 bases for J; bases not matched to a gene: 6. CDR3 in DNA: TGTGCCAGCAGCTTAGTTGGTAGCGGGAGCCCCTACGAGCAGTACTTC. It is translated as CASSLVGSGSPYEQYF.

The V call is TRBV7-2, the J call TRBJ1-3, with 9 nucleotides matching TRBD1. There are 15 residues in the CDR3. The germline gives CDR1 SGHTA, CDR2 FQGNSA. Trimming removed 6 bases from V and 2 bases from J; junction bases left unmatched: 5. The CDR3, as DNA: TGTGCCAGCAGTCGGGACAGGGTACCTGGAAACACCATATATTTT. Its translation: CASSRDRVPGNTIYF.

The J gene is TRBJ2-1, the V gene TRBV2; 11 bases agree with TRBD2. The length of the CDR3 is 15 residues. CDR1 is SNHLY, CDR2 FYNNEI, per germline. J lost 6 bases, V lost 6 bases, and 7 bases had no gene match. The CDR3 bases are TGTGCCAGCAGCTGGGGTAGCGGGAGGGCCAATGAGCAGTTCTTC. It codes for CASSWGSGRANEQFF. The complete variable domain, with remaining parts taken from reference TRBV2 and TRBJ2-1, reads EPEVTQTPSHQVTQMGQEVILRCVPISNHLYFYWYRQILGQKVEFLVSFYNNEISEKSEIFDDQFSVERPDGSNFTLKIRSTKLEDSAMYFCASSWGSGRANEQFFGPGTRLTVL.

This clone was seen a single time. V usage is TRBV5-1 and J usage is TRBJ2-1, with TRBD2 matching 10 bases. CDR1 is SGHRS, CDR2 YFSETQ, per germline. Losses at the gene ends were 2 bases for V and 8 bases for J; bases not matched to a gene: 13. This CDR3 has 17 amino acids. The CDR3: CASSFGSGTGTSDEQFF. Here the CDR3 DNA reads TGCGCCAGCAGCTTCGGTTCCGGGACGGGGACTAGCGATGAGCAGTTCTTC. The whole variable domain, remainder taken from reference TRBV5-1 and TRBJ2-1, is KAGVTQTPRYLIKTRGQQVTLSCSPISGHRSVSWYQQTPGQGLQFLFEYFSETQRNKGNFPGRFSGRQFSNSRSEMNVSTLELGDSALYLCASSFGSGTGTSDEQFFGPGTRLTVL.

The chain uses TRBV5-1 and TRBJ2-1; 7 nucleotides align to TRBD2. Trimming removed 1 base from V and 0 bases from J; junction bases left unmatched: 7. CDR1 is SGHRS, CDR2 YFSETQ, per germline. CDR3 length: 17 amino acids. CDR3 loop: CASSLRVGGSSYNEQFF. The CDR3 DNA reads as TGCGCCAGCAGCTTGAGGGTCGGCGGGAGCTCCTACAATGAGCAGTTCTTC.

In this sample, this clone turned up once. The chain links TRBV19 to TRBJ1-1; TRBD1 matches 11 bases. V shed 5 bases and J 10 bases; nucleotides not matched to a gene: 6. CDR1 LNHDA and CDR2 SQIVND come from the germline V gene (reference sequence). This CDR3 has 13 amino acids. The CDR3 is CASSGQGAIVAFF. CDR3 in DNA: TGTGCCAGTAGTGGACAGGGGGCGATTGTAGCTTTCTTT.

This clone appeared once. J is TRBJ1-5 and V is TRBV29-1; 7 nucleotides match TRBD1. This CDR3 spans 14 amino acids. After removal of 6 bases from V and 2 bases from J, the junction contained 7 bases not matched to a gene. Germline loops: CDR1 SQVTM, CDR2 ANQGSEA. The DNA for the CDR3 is TGCAGCGTCGCCTCCGGGACAGGCAATCAGCCCCAGCATTTT. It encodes CSVASGTGNQPQHF.

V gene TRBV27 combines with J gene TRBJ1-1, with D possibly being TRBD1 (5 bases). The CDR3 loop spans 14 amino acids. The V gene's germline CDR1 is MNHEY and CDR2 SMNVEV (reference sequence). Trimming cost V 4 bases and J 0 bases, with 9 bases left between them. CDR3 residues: CASSSTVMNTEAFF. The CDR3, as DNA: TGTGCCAGCAGTTCGACAGTGATGAACACTGAAGCTTTCTTT.

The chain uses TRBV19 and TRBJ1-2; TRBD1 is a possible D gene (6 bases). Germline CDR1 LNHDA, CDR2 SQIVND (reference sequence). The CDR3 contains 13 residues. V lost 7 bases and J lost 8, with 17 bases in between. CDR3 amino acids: CASTRGVSGGYTF. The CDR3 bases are TGTGCCAGTACCAGGGGTGTATCAGGCGGCTACACCTTC. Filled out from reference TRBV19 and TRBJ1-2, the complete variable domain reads DGGITQSPKYLFRKEGQNVTLSCEQNLNHDAMYWYRQDPGQGLRLIYYSQIVNDFQKGDIAEGYSVSREKKESFPLTVTSAQKNPTAFYLCASTRGVSGGYTFGSGTRLTVV.